The clone carrying this T cell receptor beta chain was counted ten times or more. Its antigen is still unknown. This CDR3 spans 14 amino acids. The V end was cut by 7 bases, the J end by 1 base, with 13 bases between. Germline loops: CDR1 SNHLY, CDR2 FYNNEI. The source of the sample is a study of T-cell reconstitution after alpha-beta-depleted transplantation in children. Study-wide points: In patients about two months after transplant, alpha-beta T cells reportedly arose from several hundred expanded graft clones. T-cell counts and diversity at one year following transplant were attributed mainly to newly produced T cells.

The TCRbeta library was prepared with unique molecular identifiers. TCRdb recomputed calls from the PCR reads with MiXCR, one row per CDR3 protein. This sample has around 600,000 distinct CDR3 sequences; around 23% occur once, and the top ten carry over 12%. The TCR comes from a boy younger than two who had a stem cell transplant for acute myeloid leukemia, so the T cells may come from the graft donor. This chain uses TRBV2 with TRBJ1-1; no clear D. Sequencing used PBMCs, mostly from graft donor cells, obtained 360 days after TCRalphabeta/CD19-depleted stem cell transplant. This CDR3 is CASTPRAENTEAFF. The DNA of the CDR3 is TGTGCCAGCACCCCTCGGGCGGAGAACACTGAAGCTTTCTTT. Filled out from reference TRBV2 and TRBJ1-1, the complete variable domain reads EPEVTQTPSHQVTQMGQEVILRCVPISNHLYFYWYRQILGQKVEFLVSFYNNEISEKSEIFDDQFSVERPDGSNFTLKIRSTKLEDSAMYFCASTPRAENTEAFFGQGTRLTVV.